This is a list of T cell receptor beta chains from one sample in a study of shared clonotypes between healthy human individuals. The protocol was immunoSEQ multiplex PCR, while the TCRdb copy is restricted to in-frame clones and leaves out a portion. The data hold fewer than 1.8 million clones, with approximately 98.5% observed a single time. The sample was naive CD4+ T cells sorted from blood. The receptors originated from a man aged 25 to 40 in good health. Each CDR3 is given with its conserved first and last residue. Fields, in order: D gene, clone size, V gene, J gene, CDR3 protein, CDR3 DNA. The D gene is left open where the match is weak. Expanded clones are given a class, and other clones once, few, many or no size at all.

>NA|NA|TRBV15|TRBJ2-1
CATSASSYNEQFF
TGTGCCACCAGCGCCAGCTCCTACAATGAGCAGTTCTTC
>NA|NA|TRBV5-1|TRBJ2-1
CASSSAGPSYNEQFF
TGCGCCAGCAGCTCGGCGGGCCCCTCCTACAATGAGCAGTTCTTC
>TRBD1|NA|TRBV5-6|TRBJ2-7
CASSQQGSSYEQYF
TGTGCCAGCAGCCAACAGGGGAGCTCCTACGAGCAGTACTTC
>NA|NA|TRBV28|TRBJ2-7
CASSPPGIVNYEQYF
TGTGCCAGCAGTCCCCCGGGAATCGTGAACTACGAGCAGTACTTC
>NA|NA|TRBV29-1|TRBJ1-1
CSAGNEAFF
TGCAGCGCCGGAAATGAAGCTTTCTTT
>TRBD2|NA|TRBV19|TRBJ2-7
CASTVSGNSYEQYF
TGTGCCAGTACCGTTAGCGGGAATTCCTACGAGCAGTACTTC
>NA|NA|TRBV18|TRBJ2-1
CASSPLGDEQFF
TGTGCCAGCTCACCACTAGGAGACGAGCAGTTCTTC
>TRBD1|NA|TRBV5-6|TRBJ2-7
CASSSQGRDSLSEQYF
TGTGCCAGCAGCTCACAGGGAAGGGACAGTTTATCCGAGCAGTACTTC
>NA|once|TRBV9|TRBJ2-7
CASSVGPPMGEQYF
TGTGCCAGCAGCGTAGGGCCCCCCATGGGCGAGCAGTACTTC
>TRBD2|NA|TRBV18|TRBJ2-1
CASSPTGRGSSYNEQFF
TGTGCCAGCTCACCCACCGGGCGCGGGAGTTCCTACAATGAGCAGTTCTTC
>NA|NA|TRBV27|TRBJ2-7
CASSLIATYEQYF
TGTGCCAGCAGTTTGATAGCAACCTACGAGCAGTACTTC
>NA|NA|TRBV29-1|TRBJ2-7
CSAPETGYSYEQYF
TGCAGCGCACCAGAGACAGGCTACTCCTACGAGCAGTACTTC
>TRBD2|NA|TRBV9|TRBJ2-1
CASSGRSPGLGSYNEQFF
TGTGCCAGCAGCGGACGATCTCCGGGACTAGGATCCTACAATGAGCAGTTCTTC
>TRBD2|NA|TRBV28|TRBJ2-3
CASSPNGRGVDTQYF
TGTGCCAGCAGTCCCAACGGGAGGGGGGTAGATACGCAGTATTTT
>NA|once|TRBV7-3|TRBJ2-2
CASGLNTGELFF
TGTGCCAGCGGGCTTAACACCGGGGAGCTGTTTTTT
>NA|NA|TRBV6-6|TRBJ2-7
CASSQRLGTYEQYF
TGTGCCAGCAGTCAGAGACTAGGAACCTACGAGCAGTACTTC